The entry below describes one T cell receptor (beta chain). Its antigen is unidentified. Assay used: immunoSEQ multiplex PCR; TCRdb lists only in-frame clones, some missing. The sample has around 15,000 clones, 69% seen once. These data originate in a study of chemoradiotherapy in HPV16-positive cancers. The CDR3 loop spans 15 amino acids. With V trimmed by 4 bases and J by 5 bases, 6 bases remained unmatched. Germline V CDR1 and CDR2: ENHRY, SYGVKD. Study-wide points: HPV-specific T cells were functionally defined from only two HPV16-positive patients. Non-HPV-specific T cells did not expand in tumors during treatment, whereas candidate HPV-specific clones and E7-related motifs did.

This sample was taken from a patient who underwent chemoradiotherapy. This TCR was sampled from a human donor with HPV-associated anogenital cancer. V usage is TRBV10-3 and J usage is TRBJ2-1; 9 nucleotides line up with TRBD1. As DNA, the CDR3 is TGTGCCATCAGTGCGGGACAGGGAGCTAACAATGAGCAGTTCTTC. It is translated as CAISAGQGANNEQFF.